One and the same sample provided the 21 T cell receptor beta chains below, sequenced in a study of blood T cell repertoires in COVID-19. The repertoire was sequenced with immunoSEQ multiplex PCR; TCRdb's copy has only in-frame clones and lacks some. The repertoire includes about 300,000 clones, roughly 90% of them detected once, and more than 7.5% sits in the top ten. Material: peripheral blood. The source is a young man with active or convalescent COVID-19.

The sample holds one count of this clone. This chain connects TRBV7-9 to TRBJ2-7; TRBD1 aligns across 10 bases. Germline V gene lookup returns CDR1 SEHNR and CDR2 FQNEAQ (reference sequence). The trim removed 8 bases at V and 7 bases at J, leaving 17 bases unmatched. CDR3 length: 16 residues. DNA of the CDR3: TGTGCCAGCCGCCAAACCCGGGACAGGGGACAGGGTGAGCAGTACTTC. Translated: CASRQTRDRGQGEQYF.

This chain links TRBV5-6 with TRBJ2-7, with 7 bases aligning to TRBD2. The CDR3 has 14 amino acids. Losses at the gene ends were 1 base for V and 7 bases for J; bases not matched to a gene: 8. Germline CDR1 is SGHDT and CDR2 is YYEEEE. CDR3 in DNA: TGTGCCAGCAGCTTGCCCCTAGCGGCGGGGGAGCAGTACTTC. This translates into CASSLPLAAGEQYF.

The chain employs TRBV25-1 and TRBJ1-2; possibly TRBD1 for D (6 bases). Germline V gene lookup returns CDR1 MGHDK and CDR2 SYGVNS. Trimming cost V 5 bases and J 7 bases, with 17 bases left between them. CDR3 length: 14 amino acids. CDR3 DNA: TGTGCCAGCAGTACCCCAGGGGCGCTTTCTGGCTACACCTTC. It specifies CASSTPGALSGYTF.

The J gene is TRBJ1-5, the V gene TRBV7-2, with D hard to call. This CDR3 is 15 amino acids long. V was clipped by 0 bases and J by 1 base, with 7 bases between them. CDR1 and CDR2 (germline): SGHTA, FQGNSA. The CDR3 here is CASSLAQTSNQPQHF. The DNA of the CDR3 is TGTGCCAGCAGCTTAGCACAGACAAGCAATCAGCCCCAGCATTTT.

The sample holds a few counts of this clone. The chain is built from TRBV5-6 and TRBJ1-3, with 7 bases lining up with TRBD1. Germline loops: CDR1 SGHDT, CDR2 YYEEEE. V lost 3 bases and J lost 9; bases outside the gene matches: 6. The CDR3 length is 13 residues. CDR3 sequence: CASSWGDSSTIYF. CDR3 nucleotide sequence: TGTGCCAGCAGCTGGGGGGACAGCTCCACCATATATTTT.

The rearrangement joins TRBV9 to TRBJ2-5; the match to TRBD2 covers 11 bases. CDR1 SGDLS and CDR2 YYNGEE come from the germline V gene. The CDR3 is made up of 16 amino acids. V lost 0 bases and J lost 5; bases outside the gene matches: 6. CDR3 amino acids: CASSVGPSGGSETQYF. The CDR3 region has the DNA TGTGCCAGCAGCGTAGGCCCTAGCGGGGGGTCTGAGACCCAGTACTTC.

This clone was observed a few times. The chain links TRBV18 to TRBJ2-2, with TRBD2 identical over 11 bases. The CDR3 sequence is 16 residues long. CDR1 and CDR2 from the germline V gene are KGHSH and LQKENI. V lost 3 bases, J lost 2 bases, and 2 bases stayed unmatched. The CDR3 here is CASSPGLAVNTGELFF. CDR3 bases: TGTGCCAGCTCACCGGGACTAGCGGTTAACACCGGGGAGCTGTTTTTT.

The rearrangement joins TRBV25-1 to TRBJ2-7, with 9 nucleotides matching TRBD2. Germline assignment: CDR1 MGHDK and CDR2 SYGVNS. The CDR3 spans 12 residues. CDR3 residues: CASGTSNYEQYF. The CDR3 DNA follows: TGTGCAAGTGGGACTAGCAACTACGAGCAGTACTTC.

This chain connects TRBV11-3 to TRBJ2-1; the D gene is possibly TRBD1 (5 bases). Per the germline V gene, CDR1 is SGHNT and CDR2 is YENEEA. Trimming cost V 0 bases and J 7 bases, with 10 bases left between them. The CDR3 is 14 residues long. Here the CDR3 DNA reads TGTGCCAGCAGCTTAGATTGGGGCCGAAATGAGCAGTTCTTC. Translating gives CASSLDWGRNEQFF.

This sequence joins TRBV5-4 and TRBJ2-2, with 7 bases that match TRBD1. The V segment lost 0 bases and the J segment 5 bases; nucleotides outside the gene matches: 4. This CDR3 comprises 15 residues. Germline CDR1 and CDR2: SGHNT and YYREEE (reference sequence). The CDR3 bases are TGTGCCAGCAGCTTGGCCGAACAGGGGACCGGGGAGCTGTTTTTT. This codes for CASSLAEQGTGELFF.

The rearrangement uses TRBV11-2 and TRBJ1-6; 7 nucleotides line up with TRBD1. V dropped 4 bases and J dropped 8; count of bases not matched to a gene: 14. CDR1 SGHAT and CDR2 FQNNGV come from the germline V gene. The CDR3 sequence is 17 residues long. CDR3 nucleotide sequence: TGTGCCAGCAGCTCAATGACAGGGCGTAGGAGTGATTCACCCCTCCACTTT. Its translation is CASSSMTGRRSDSPLHF.

The chain links TRBV7-9 to TRBJ2-1; 10 bases line up with TRBD2. The CDR3 totals 14 residues. The junction had 3 bases not matched to a gene; V was cut back by 5 bases and J by 5 bases. Germline values: CDR1 SEHNR, CDR2 FQNEAQ (reference sequence). CDR3 residues: CASSSGGAHNEQFF. CDR3 coding DNA: TGTGCCAGCAGCAGCGGGGGGGCCCACAATGAGCAGTTCTTC.

The rearrangement uses TRBV7-3 and TRBJ2-3, with 7 positions matching TRBD1. The V segment lost 4 bases and the J segment 3 bases; nucleotides outside the gene matches: 10. Per the germline V gene, CDR1 is SGHTA and CDR2 is FQGTGA. The CDR3 has 16 amino acids. As DNA, the CDR3 is TGTGCCAGCAGCTCGACAGGGTACGGCAGTACAGATACGCAGTATTTT. This gives the protein CASSSTGYGSTDTQYF.

This clone has just one count. This rearrangement joins TRBV27 to TRBJ2-5; TRBD1 aligns across 10 bases. Germline values: CDR1 MNHEY, CDR2 SMNVEV (reference sequence). This CDR3 has 13 amino acids. The J segment lost 5 bases and the V segment lost 5 bases, leaving 2 bases of the junction unmatched. The CDR3 region has the DNA TGTGCCAGCAGTGGGACAGGGGTGGAGACCCAGTACTTC. The encoded protein is CASSGTGVETQYF.

The V gene is TRBV12-3 or TRBV12-4, the J gene TRBJ2-7; D is possibly TRBD1 (6 bases). V dropped 6 bases and J dropped 2 bases, with 11 bases sitting between them. The CDR3 runs to 13 residues. As DNA, the CDR3 is TGTGCCAGCAGCCCTGGGACAACCTACGAGCAGTACTTC. Translation: CASSPGTTYEQYF.

The chain joins TRBV27 to TRBJ1-5; D is unclear. The V end lost 2 bases, the J end lost 7 bases, and 9 bases lay between the germline ends. The CDR3 runs 13 residues. In germline, CDR1 is MNHEY, CDR2 SMNVEV (reference sequence). CDR3 residues: CASSLTSTQPQHF. Here the CDR3 DNA reads TGTGCCAGCAGTTTAACGAGCACCCAGCCCCAGCATTTT.

This clone was recorded only once. The V gene is TRBV7-8, the J gene TRBJ1-3; weak D call: TRBD1 (6 bases). Trimming cost V 7 bases and J 0 bases, with 16 bases left between them. The CDR3 consists of 16 residues. Germline V gives CDR1 SGHVS, CDR2 FQNEAQ. The DNA for the CDR3 is TGTGCCAGCATCCGGGACAACCGTCGCTCTGGAAACACCATATATTTT. Amino acid sequence: CASIRDNRRSGNTIYF.

The chain uses TRBV7-8 and TRBJ2-2, with D possibly TRBD2 on 5 matching bases. CDR3 length equals 17 residues. Trimming removed 1 base from V and 4 bases from J, with 16 bases in between. CDR1 is SGHVS and CDR2 is FQNEAQ in the germline V gene. The CDR3 sequence is CASSLVQVIEGTGELFF. The CDR3 nucleotides read TGTGCCAGCAGCTTAGTTCAGGTTATCGAGGGCACCGGGGAGCTGTTTTTT.

The chain carries TRBV12-3 or TRBV12-4 and TRBJ1-5, with a tentative D call TRBD1 (5 bases). Trimming left V 7 bases short and J 3 bases short, with 10 bases between. The CDR3 spans 13 residues. CDR3 sequence: CASTQGYNQPQHF. The CDR3 DNA reads TGTGCCAGCACCCAGGGTTACAATCAGCCCCAGCATTTT.

This chain links TRBV5-5 with TRBJ1-5, with D maybe TRBD1 (6 bases). The CDR3 contains 14 residues. Germline assignment: CDR1 SGHKS and CDR2 YYEKEE (reference sequence). V lost 0 bases and J lost 6, with 10 bases in between. CDR3 sequence (DNA): TGTGCCAGCAGCTTGGAACAGGGCATTCAGCCCCAGCATTTT. It yields the protein CASSLEQGIQPQHF. The whole variable domain, filled in from reference TRBV5-5 and TRBJ1-5, reads DAGVTQSPTHLIKTRGQQVTLRCSPISGHKSVSWYQQVLGQGPQFIFQYYEKEERGRGNFPDRFSARQFPNYSSELNVNALLLGDSALYLCASSLEQGIQPQHFGDGTRLSIL.

J is TRBJ2-7 and V is TRBV21-1; whether TRBD1, the table's D call, matches the DNA was not checked. TRBV21-1 is tagged as a pseudogene. The CDR3 is made up of 12 amino acids. In nucleotides, the CDR3 is TGTGCCAGCAGCACACCTCAGGGAACTCAGTACTTC. Translated: CASSTPQGTQYF.